This T cell receptor beta chain is from a study of blood T cells in healthy people across ages. Next came a second PCR, run for about 7 to 12 cycles, which used a sample-barcoded 5' primer along with a J-beta primer mix. MiXCR was run by TCRdb on the 5' RACE reads, yielding one entry per CDR3 protein. In the table there are approximately 800,000 distinct CDR3 sequences, around 34% of which are singletons. Sequences were obtained from blood. The TCR was taken from a man aged 18 to 30 in good health.

This chain's CDR3 is CASSQEGSGSGANVLTF. The CDR3 nucleotides are TGCGCCAGCAGCCAAGAGGGGTCAGGGAGCGGGGCCAACGTCCTGACTTTC. The chain recombines TRBV4-1 with TRBJ2-6; either TRBD1 or TRBD2 may supply D (5 bases each). CDR1 is MGHRA and CDR2 is YSYEKL in the germline V gene. V gave up 0 bases and J gave up 4 bases, with 13 bases separating them. This CDR3 is built from 17 residues.